This is a list of T cell receptor beta chains from one sample in a study of cytomegalovirus exposure and HLA in healthy donors. The assay was immunoSEQ multiplex PCR, and TCRdb's table has in-frame clones only and misses some. The top ten clones hold approximately 2.5% of a sample with 150,000 to 160,000 clones, roughly 84% of them seen once. Sample: PBMCs. All receptors derive from a woman aged 18-35 years in good health and CMV-seronegative. Both conserved end residues are part of each CDR3. The D gene is left open where the match is weak. Size is omitted from some rows. Given values are once, few, many or a class for expanded clones.

v_gene	abundance	j_gene	d_gene	CDR3nt	CDR3aa
TRBV9	few	TRBJ1-4	TRBD1	TGTGCCAGCAGCCCGCGGACAGGAACTAATGAAAAACTGTTTTTT	CASSPRTGTNEKLFF
TRBV5-1	.	TRBJ2-3	.	TGCGCCAGCAGCACCACCGGGACTAGCACAGATACGCAGTATTTT	CASSTTGTSTDTQYF
TRBV7-2	.	TRBJ2-1	.	TGTGCCAGCAGCTTAGCGCGTCACCTACCCAATGAGCAGTTCTTC	CASSLARHLPNEQFF
TRBV7-9	.	TRBJ2-3	TRBD1	TGTGCCAGCAGCTTAGCAGAGGGGGCAAGCACAGATACGCAGTATTTT	CASSLAEGASTDTQYF
TRBV27	.	TRBJ2-7	TRBD1	TGTGCCAGCAGTTTGGGGACAGGACCCGCCGAGCAGTACTTC	CASSLGTGPAEQYF
TRBV18	.	TRBJ2-2	.	TGTGCCAGCTCACCGTTACCAGGGAACACCGGGGAGCTGTTTTTT	CASSPLPGNTGELFF
TRBV15	.	TRBJ2-7	TRBD1	TGTGCCACCAGCAGAGGGACAGGGATCGACGAGCAGTACTTC	CATSRGTGIDEQYF
TRBV9	.	TRBJ1-4	TRBD1	TGTGCCAGCAGCCCCACAGGGGGAGGGGGCAATGAAAAACTGTTTTTT	CASSPTGGGGNEKLFF
TRBV28	.	TRBJ1-2	TRBD1	TGTGCCAGCAGATGGGACAGGGGGACATATGGCTACACCTTC	CASRWDRGTYGYTF
TRBV7-8	.	TRBJ2-2	.	TGTGCCAGCAGCTTGCTGAGGGGGAGCCACACCGGGGAGCTGTTTTTT	CASSLLRGSHTGELFF
TRBV7-3	once	TRBJ2-5	TRBD2	TGTGCCAGCAGCTTAGGCGGGAGTGAGACCCAGTACTTC	CASSLGGSETQYF
TRBV5-1	few	TRBJ2-7	.	TGCGCCAGCAGCTTGGACCGGGAATACGAGCAGTACTTC	CASSLDREYEQYF
TRBV2	.	TRBJ1-5	TRBD1	TGTGCCAGCAGTGGATGGGACAGGGAAAATCAGCCCCAGCATTTT	CASSGWDRENQPQHF
TRBV29-1	.	TRBJ2-7	.	TGCAGCGTTGAAGGGTTGGGCGCTTTCAGTCACGAGCAGTACTTC	CSVEGLGAFSHEQYF
TRBV14	.	TRBJ1-2	.	TGTGCCAGCAGCCAAGGGCAGAACTATGGCTACACCTTC	CASSQGQNYGYTF
TRBV20-1	.	TRBJ2-1	.	TGCAGTGCTAAGGGGTACAATGAGCAGTTCTTC	CSAKGYNEQFF
TRBV4-3	.	TRBJ2-7	.	TGCGCCAGCAGCCAAGAGCCCCTCGGGAGTGATGAGCAGTACTTC	CASSQEPLGSDEQYF
TRBV7-9	.	TRBJ1-2	.	TGTGCCAGCAGCTGGGACCGGGACATGGATGCTAACTATGGCTACACCTTC	CASSWDRDMDANYGYTF
TRBV5-1	.	TRBJ1-4	.	TGCGCCAGCAGCTTGAGATTGGGCAGGGGTAATGAAAAACTGTTTTTT	CASSLRLGRGNEKLFF
TRBV5-5	.	TRBJ2-7	TRBD1	TGTGCCAGCAGGAGGGCCGGGACAGGGCTCTACGAGCAGTACTTC	CASRRAGTGLYEQYF
TRBV6-1	.	TRBJ1-1	.	TGTGCCAGCAGGGCCGGGGTTGGTGGGTACACTGAAGCTTTCTTT	CASRAGVGGYTEAFF
TRBV7-2	.	TRBJ2-2	.	TGTGCCAGCAGCCGCCGCTCTCCTAGCCTAGGGGGGGAGCTGTTTTTT	CASSRRSPSLGGELFF
TRBV5-4	.	TRBJ2-3	TRBD1	TGTGCCAGCAGCCAGGACAGGGAGGATACGCAGTATTTT	CASSQDREDTQYF
TRBV29-1	.	TRBJ2-3	TRBD2	TGCAGCGTTGGGGGGGCGGGAGGGCCCACAGATACGCAGTATTTT	CSVGGAGGPTDTQYF
TRBV5-6	.	TRBJ2-1	.	TGTGCCAGCAGCTTGGAACGGCGGGTAGGCAATGAGCAGTTCTTC	CASSLERRVGNEQFF
TRBV7-9	.	TRBJ2-3	.	TGTGCCAGCAGCAAAGCGGGTACTAGCACAGATACGCAGTATTTT	CASSKAGTSTDTQYF
TRBV6-5	.	TRBJ1-4	.	TGTGCCAGCAGCCGAGGGCGGGGAACGGAAAAACTGTTTTTT	CASSRGRGTEKLFF
TRBV9	.	TRBJ2-1	TRBD2	TGTGCCAGCAGCGCCCTTAGTAGCGGGAGGTCCCACAATGAGCAGTTCTTC	CASSALSSGRSHNEQFF
TRBV5-4	.	TRBJ2-6	.	TGTGCCAGCACCAGCAGGTGGGCCAACGTCCTGACTTTC	CASTSRWANVLTF
TRBV4-1	.	TRBJ2-7	.	TGCGCCAGCAGCCGCATCCCCGGGGTTCGGTACGAGCAGTACTTC	CASSRIPGVRYEQYF
TRBV7-2	once	TRBJ2-5	.	TGTGCCAGCAGTTACGGCGGCGAGACCCAGTACTTC	CASSYGGETQYF
TRBV6-4	.	TRBJ2-1	TRBD2	TGTGCCAGCAGTGGTACACTAGCGGGAGCGTATAATGAGCAGTTCTTC	CASSGTLAGAYNEQFF
TRBV27	.	TRBJ1-5	.	TGTGCCAGCAGTTTCCAGGGCCGGGGGGGGTCCAATCAGCCCCAGCATTTT	CASSFQGRGGSNQPQHF
TRBV11-2	.	TRBJ2-1	.	TGTGCCAGCAGCCAGGGGGCTAGCGGCGGAGACGAGCAGTTCTTC	CASSQGASGGDEQFF
TRBV10-1	.	TRBJ1-5	.	TGCGCCAGCAGTGAGTGGGGGGAGCCCCAGCATTTT	CASSEWGEPQHF
TRBV2	.	TRBJ2-7	TRBD1	TGTGCCAGCAGTCCGGACAGGGCCTCCTTCGAGCAGTACTTC	CASSPDRASFEQYF
TRBV25-1	.	TRBJ2-7	TRBD2	TGTGCCAGCAGTGAATGGGGAGGGGCGGGCGAGCAGTACTTC	CASSEWGGAGEQYF
TRBV6-5	.	TRBJ2-7	TRBD1	TGTGCCAGCAGTTTCGGGACAGGGGACGAATACGAGCAGTACTTC	CASSFGTGDEYEQYF
TRBV11-2	.	TRBJ2-1	.	TGTGCCAGCAGTCAGGCAAGCTCCTACAATGAGCAGTTCTTC	CASSQASSYNEQFF
TRBV7-3	.	TRBJ1-2	TRBD1	TGTGCCAGCAGCTTAAAGTCGTCCGGACAGGGAGGCTATGGCTACACCTTC	CASSLKSSGQGGYGYTF
TRBV7-2	.	TRBJ2-3	TRBD2	TGTGCCAGCAGCTTAACTAGCGGGGCTAGCACAGATACGCAGTATTTT	CASSLTSGASTDTQYF
TRBV5-1	.	TRBJ2-3	.	TGCGCCAGCAGCAATCTAGCGTTTGGACCAGATACGCAGTATTTT	CASSNLAFGPDTQYF
TRBV7-9	.	TRBJ2-3	.	TGTGCCAGCAGCCCCACGGCGGGACAGACGCACATGCATACGCAGTATTTT	CASSPTAGQTHMHTQYF
TRBV4-3	.	TRBJ2-7	TRBD2	TGCGCCAGCAGCCAAGTCTCGGGGGGGGCGGTTGACGAGCAGTACTTC	CASSQVSGGAVDEQYF
TRBV28	.	TRBJ1-5	.	TGTGCCAGCAGGGGGGCAGGGGATCAGCCCCAGCATTTT	CASRGAGDQPQHF